The rows below give T cell receptor beta chains drawn from one sample of a study of T cell changes during pregnancy in multiple sclerosis. Sequencing used immunoSEQ multiplex PCR; TCRdb keeps in-frame clones, though not all of them. The sample yields tens of thousands of clones, 88% seen once. The sample was CD4+ T cells from peripheral blood mononuclear cells, taken before pregnancy. These TCRs come from a female donor with multiple sclerosis, enrolled in a pregnancy study. The CDR3 runs from the conserved cysteine through the conserved F or W. The D gene is left open where the match is weak. Clone size appears in some rows only: once, few, many, or a class for an expanded clone.

clone_size j_call v_call d_call cdr3_nt cdr3_aa
- TRBJ2-3 TRBV6-5 - TGTGCCAGCAGTTATATCCCCACAGATACGCAGTATTTT CASSYIPTDTQYF
- TRBJ2-1 TRBV9 - TGTGCCAGCAGCGTAGGAGGCTTTTACAATGAGCAGTTCTTC CASSVGGFYNEQFF
- TRBJ1-1 TRBV11-3 - TGTGCCAGCAGCTTAGGCTGGGGGGCTGAAGCTTTCTTT CASSLGWGAEAFF
- TRBJ2-2 TRBV4-2 TRBD1 TGTGCCAGCAGCCATCCCCCCGGGACAGGGGGGGGCGGGGAGCTGTTTTTT CASSHPPGTGGGGELFF
- TRBJ1-2 TRBV19 TRBD1 TGTGCCAGTAGTAGGAAACAGGGGGCTGGTGGCTACACCTTC CASSRKQGAGGYTF
- TRBJ1-1 TRBV9 - TGTGCCAGCAGCACTAGTGGTTTCAACACTGAAGCTTTCTTT CASSTSGFNTEAFF
- TRBJ2-7 TRBV6-5 - TGTGCCAGCGGTGGGGCCTCCTACGAGCAGTACTTC CASGGASYEQYF
- TRBJ1-1 TRBV12-5 TRBD1 TGTGCTAGTGGTTCAACGACAGGGGTGGGGATAGGCACTGAAGCTTTCTTT CASGSTTGVGIGTEAFF
- TRBJ2-7 TRBV9 TRBD2 TGTGCCAGCAGCTCCACCGGGACTAGCGGTTACGAGCAGTACTTC CASSSTGTSGYEQYF
- TRBJ2-3 TRBV4-3 TRBD1 TGCGCCAGCAGCCAAGAAGTTAAGACCGGGACAGGGGTATTCGATACGCAGTATTTT CASSQEVKTGTGVFDTQYF
once TRBJ2-7 TRBV25-1 TRBD2 TGTGCCAGCGGGGCAGCGGGAGACCCCTACGAGCAGTACTTC CASGAAGDPYEQYF
- TRBJ1-4 TRBV6-1 - TGTGCCAGCAGTGAAGCGCTTACAGGAGGAGGGGAAAAACTGTTTTTT CASSEALTGGGEKLFF
- TRBJ2-3 TRBV4-1 TRBD1 TGCGCCAGCAGCCAAGCCGCGGGGGACAGGGGCATCACAGATACGCAGTATTTT CASSQAAGDRGITDTQYF
- TRBJ1-2 TRBV7-9 - TGTGCCAGCAGCGATCAGGGAGGTGGCTACACCTTC CASSDQGGGYTF
few TRBJ1-1 TRBV7-3 - TGTGCCAGCAGCTTAGGGGGGATGAACACTGAAGCTTTCTTT CASSLGGMNTEAFF
- TRBJ2-7 TRBV5-4 TRBD1 TGTGCCAGTTCGGGACAGGGGGCCTACGAGCAGTACTTC CASSGQGAYEQYF
- TRBJ2-4 TRBV7-2 - TGTGCCAGCAGCCTCCGACAGGGACTAGCCAAAAACATTCAGTACTTC CASSLRQGLAKNIQYF
- TRBJ2-5 TRBV5-5 TRBD1 TGTGCCAGCAGCCGCCGGGACAGGTACCCGGCCCAGTACTTC CASSRRDRYPAQYF
- TRBJ2-3 TRBV7-3 - TGTGCCAGCAGCTTATCAACTACCACCAAATTGGGTTCTACGCAGTATTTT CASSLSTTTKLGSTQYF
few TRBJ1-2 TRBV2 - TGTGTCAGCAGACTCAGGGATGGCTACACCTTC CVSRLRDGYTF
few TRBJ2-3 TRBV4-3 TRBD2 TGCGCCAGCAGCCAGCGGGCTAGCGGGAGAACAGATACGCAGTATTTT CASSQRASGRTDTQYF
- TRBJ1-4 TRBV29-1 - TGCAGCGTTTCAGGGGCAACTAATGAAAAACTGTTTTTT CSVSGATNEKLFF
- TRBJ2-1 TRBV11-3 - TGTGCCAGCAGCTTAGACGTCCGGCTAGCAACCACTGAGCAGTTCTTC CASSLDVRLATTEQFF
- TRBJ2-7 TRBV13 - TGTGCCAGCAGCTTGACCGGCGTCTGGGTAGCGTCCCTCTACGAGCAGTACTTC CASSLTGVWVASLYEQYF
- TRBJ1-4 TRBV6-5 - TGTGCCAGCAGTTACTCGTTAGGGGTTGGAGAAAAACTGTTTTTT CASSYSLGVGEKLFF
- TRBJ1-2 TRBV19 TRBD1 TGTGCCGTCCGCGGGGTGGGACAGGGGCACTATGGCTACACCTTC CAVRGVGQGHYGYTF
- TRBJ2-4 TRBV11-2 - TGTGCCAGCAGCTTTACGGGAACAGGGGAGGACATTCAGTACTTC CASSFTGTGEDIQYF
- TRBJ2-2 TRBV7-9 - TGTGCCAGCAGCTTACTCCGCGGACTCTCATCCGGGGAGCTGTTTTTT CASSLLRGLSSGELFF
- TRBJ2-3 TRBV28 TRBD2 TGTGCCAGCAGTGGGGGGGTGCTCACAGATACGCAGTATTTT CASSGGVLTDTQYF
- TRBJ1-1 TRBV5-5 - TGTGCCAGCAGCTTGGTCAGGGACACTGAAGCTTTCTTT CASSLVRDTEAFF
- TRBJ2-1 TRBV6-4 TRBD2 TGTGCCAGCAGTGAAGGGACTAGCGGGAGCAATGAGCAGTTCTTC CASSEGTSGSNEQFF
few TRBJ2-7 TRBV28 TRBD1 TGTGCCAGCAAGGGACAGGGGCTCTACGAGCAGTACTTC CASKGQGLYEQYF
- TRBJ2-1 TRBV9 TRBD2 TGTGCCAGCAGCGTGCGGAATGGACTAGCCTACAATGAGCAGTTCTTC CASSVRNGLAYNEQFF
- TRBJ1-5 TRBV5-6 - TGTGCCAGCAGCTTGGGACAGAACAATCAGCCCCAGCATTTT CASSLGQNNQPQHF
- TRBJ1-2 TRBV28 - TGTGCCAGCAGTTTAACTTCAACAGGGTGGGACACCTTC CASSLTSTGWDTF
- TRBJ2-1 TRBV5-1 TRBD2 TGCGCCAGCAGCCCGACTAGCGGGGCTTACAATGAGCAGTTCTTC CASSPTSGAYNEQFF
- TRBJ2-1 TRBV30 - TGTGCCTGGAGTTCATCGTCCAGCTCCTACAATGAGCAGTTCTTC CAWSSSSSSYNEQFF
- TRBJ1-1 TRBV5-4 TRBD1 TGTGCCAGCAGCAGCTCGGACAGGGGAGGGATCACTGAAGCTTTCTTT CASSSSDRGGITEAFF
- TRBJ2-2 TRBV30 - TGTGCCTGGAGTTTTTTCCGAGGCGTACGGCGGGACACCGGGGAGCTGTTTTTT CAWSFFRGVRRDTGELFF
- TRBJ2-5 TRBV28 TRBD1 TGTGCCAGCAGTTCGCCGACAGGGGGCGATGAGACCCAGTACTTC CASSSPTGGDETQYF
- TRBJ2-7 TRBV27 - TGTGCCAGCAGTTTACGCACACTAAATAATAAACTTTCCTACGAGCAGTACTTC CASSLRTLNNKLSYEQYF
- TRBJ2-1 TRBV4-1 TRBD2 TGCGCCAGCAGCCAATTTGAGCTAGCGGGGGCGAATGAGCAGTTCTTC CASSQFELAGANEQFF
- TRBJ2-2 TRBV18 - TGTGCCAGCTCACCACCCGGCGGGGCGATTGGCACCGGGGAGCTGTTTTTT CASSPPGGAIGTGELFF